Below are 7 T cell receptor beta chains sequenced from a single sample in a study of early T cells in non-severe SARS-CoV-2 infection. Each CDR3 protein is one row after TCRdb ran MiXCR on the 5' RACE reads. This sample has roughly 27,000 distinct CDR3 sequences, with approximately 3.9% found just once. Sequenced: whole blood. Source of these receptors: an adult who was a healthcare worker with PCR-confirmed SARS-CoV-2 infection or an uninfected control (not recorded which).

The sample holds many counts of this clonotype. The V call is TRBV5-1, the J call TRBJ2-5; maybe TRBD2 (6 bases). Trimming removed 1 base at V and 0 bases at J, with 10 bases between. The germline CDR1 and CDR2 sequences are SGHRS and YFSETQ. This CDR3 is built from 15 residues. The CDR3, as DNA: TGCGCCAGCAGCTTGAGGGGACTCGACCAAGAGACCCAGTACTTC. Encoded protein: CASSLRGLDQETQYF. The full variable domain, rest sourced from reference TRBV5-1 and TRBJ2-5, is KAGVTQTPRYLIKTRGQQVTLSCSPISGHRSVSWYQQTPGQGLQFLFEYFSETQRNKGNFPGRFSGRQFSNSRSEMNVSTLELGDSALYLCASSLRGLDQETQYFGPGTRLLVL.

This clonotype was found many times. The chain recombines TRBV30 with TRBJ2-7; D assignment may be TRBD1 or TRBD2 (5 bases each). The ends were cut back, 2 bases at V and 2 bases at J, with 19 bases in the middle. The CDR3 is 16 amino acids. CDR1 GTSNPN and CDR2 SVGIG come from the germline V gene (reference sequence). The CDR3 nucleotides are TGTGCCTGGAGTCGACTGAGGGGCCCAATCGCCTACGAGCAGTACTTC. Translating gives CAWSRLRGPIAYEQYF.

This clonotype was seen ten or more times. This CDR3 reads CASSRGDINNEQFF. CDR3 bases: TGCGCCAGCAGCCGCGGGGACATAAACAATGAGCAGTTCTTC. V is TRBV4-1 and J is TRBJ2-1, with D perhaps matching TRBD1 or TRBD2 (6 bases each). V lost 4 bases, J lost 5 bases, and 12 bases lay in between. The germline V gene has CDR1 MGHRA and CDR2 YSYEKL. The CDR3 extends over 14 amino acids.

This clonotype was seen a few times. The chain employs TRBV20-1 and TRBJ2-3, with D perhaps TRBD2 (7 bases). V shed 3 bases and J shed 1 base, with 17 bases lying between them. Germline CDR1 is DFQATT and CDR2 is SNEGSKA (reference sequence). This CDR3 comprises 16 residues. CDR3 sequence: CSARDRGGVGTDTQYF. CDR3 in DNA: TGCAGTGCTAGGGATCGCGGGGGCGTCGGCACAGATACGCAGTATTTT.

The chain links TRBV13 to TRBJ2-7, with 8 bases that match TRBD2. Trimming took 4 bases from V and 0 from J; bases not matched to a gene: 5. The CDR3 consists of 15 residues. CDR1 is PRHDT, CDR2 FYEKMQ, per germline (reference sequence). The CDR3 sequence is CASSSPGTSSYEQYF. The CDR3 bases are TGTGCCAGCAGCTCCCCCGGGACTAGCTCCTACGAGCAGTACTTC.

This clonotype was seen many times. The chain recombines TRBV7-2 with TRBJ2-7; 7 bases match TRBD2. This CDR3 has 15 amino acids. Germline values: CDR1 SGHTA, CDR2 FQGNSA. With V trimmed by 5 bases and J by 0 bases, 7 bases remained unmatched. The CDR3 DNA sequence: TGTGCCAGCAGCGTAAGCGGGGACCCCTCCTACGAGCAGTACTTC. Its translation: CASSVSGDPSYEQYF.

The chain uses TRBV27 and TRBJ2-7; D ambiguous. From germline, CDR1 is MNHEY and CDR2 SMNVEV (reference sequence). This CDR3 comprises 12 residues. The V end lost 8 bases, the J end lost 1 base, and 9 bases lay between the germline ends. The CDR3 sequence is CASGYQSYEQYF. CDR3 DNA: TGTGCCAGCGGCTATCAGTCCTACGAGCAGTACTTC.